These T cell receptor beta chains were read from a single sample in a study of Ad26.COV2.S vaccination and SARS-CoV-2 variants. Data came from immunoSEQ multiplex PCR; TCRdb stores just in-frame clones and leaves some out. The repertoire consists of roughly 320,000 clones, with 80% to 90% occurring once and the leading ten covering roughly 3.2%. The sample here was peripheral blood, taken in a trial of Ad26.COV2.S vaccine versus placebo. All receptors derive from a person between 18 and 65 years old who received the Ad26.COV2.S COVID-19 vaccine or a placebo. CDR3s include the opening cysteine and the closing phenylalanine or tryptophan. D genes are given only for firm matches. The size field is filled for only some rows; it gives once, few, many or a size class.

J | D | V | size | CDR3 | DNA
TRBJ1-4 | TRBD1 | TRBV5-4 | NA | CASSFGQTGEFF | TGTGCCAGCAGCTTCGGCCAGACAGGGGAATTTTTT
TRBJ1-2 | NA | TRBV5-1 | NA | CASKEGTEVWGYTF | TGCGCCAGCAAGGAGGGTACTGAAGTGTGGGGCTACACCTTC
TRBJ1-1 | TRBD1 | TRBV6-5 | NA | CASSWDRQTEAFF | TGTGCCAGCAGCTGGGACAGGCAAACTGAAGCTTTCTTT
TRBJ2-5 | NA | TRBV30 | NA | CAWSVPQGWQETQYF | TGTGCCTGGAGTGTTCCACAGGGTTGGCAAGAGACCCAGTACTTC
TRBJ2-1 | NA | TRBV12-5 | NA | CASGFSGNEQFF | TGTGCTAGTGGTTTCTCAGGCAATGAGCAGTTCTTC
TRBJ2-5 | TRBD2 | TRBV7-8 | NA | CASSLTSGGTGTQYF | TGTGCCAGCAGCTTAACTAGCGGGGGGACGGGGACCCAGTACTTC
TRBJ1-4 | NA | TRBV6-5 | once | CASRRQSEKLFF | TGTGCCAGCAGACGACAGAGTGAAAAACTGTTTTTT
TRBJ2-5 | NA | TRBV19 | NA | CASSKDGAGETQYF | TGTGCCAGTAGTAAAGACGGGGCGGGGGAGACCCAGTACTTC
TRBJ2-7 | NA | TRBV13 | NA | CASSSTGFQQYF | TGTGCCAGCAGCTCCACGGGATTTCAGCAGTACTTC
TRBJ2-1 | TRBD1 | TRBV9 | NA | CASSVIDRGPNEQFF | TGTGCCAGCAGCGTTATCGACAGGGGTCCCAATGAGCAGTTCTTC
TRBJ2-5 | NA | TRBV7-2 | NA | CASSLVGVADQYF | TGTGCCAGCAGCTTAGTGGGGGTAGCGGACCAGTACTTC
TRBJ1-6 | NA | TRBV6-4 | NA | CASSVGGIGNSPLHF | TGTGCCAGCAGTGTGGGGGGCATCGGTAATTCACCCCTCCACTTT
TRBJ1-2 | TRBD1 | TRBV6-5 | NA | CASSSGQGGGYTF | TGTGCCAGCAGTTCCGGACAGGGAGGAGGCTACACCTTC
TRBJ1-1 | NA | TRBV7-3 | NA | CASSLISGETEAFF | TGTGCCAGCAGCTTAATCTCGGGGGAGACTGAAGCTTTCTTT
TRBJ1-6 | TRBD1 | TRBV18 | NA | CASSPRGHLDSPLHF | TGTGCCAGCTCACCCAGGGGGCATCTGGATTCACCCCTCCACTTT
TRBJ1-1 | TRBD1 | TRBV4-3 | NA | CASSLRQGETEAFF | TGCGCCAGCAGCCTAAGACAGGGGGAGACTGAAGCTTTCTTT
TRBJ2-1 | NA | TRBV6-2/TRBV6-3 | NA | CASSYRGRSGDNEQFF | TGTGCCAGCAGTTACAGGGGACGGAGTGGGGACAATGAGCAGTTCTTC
TRBJ1-1 | TRBD1 | TRBV19 | NA | CASQGQGRTEAFF | TGTGCCTCCCAAGGACAGGGCAGGACTGAAGCTTTCTTT
TRBJ1-1 | NA | TRBV15 | NA | CATSSQERQYLNTEAFF | TGTGCCACCAGCAGCCAAGAAAGACAGTATTTAAACACTGAAGCTTTCTTT
TRBJ2-3 | NA | TRBV15 | NA | CATSGGRAADTQYF | TGTGCCACCAGCGGGGGTCGGGCCGCAGATACGCAGTATTTT
TRBJ2-5 | NA | TRBV5-1 | NA | CASSLFTPSQETQYF | TGCGCCAGCAGCTTGTTTACTCCCTCCCAAGAGACCCAGTACTTC
TRBJ1-5 | NA | TRBV4-2 | NA | CASSQDYGGSQPQHF | TGTGCCAGCAGCCAAGATTATGGGGGAAGCCAGCCCCAGCATTTT
TRBJ2-6 | TRBD1 | TRBV9 | NA | CASSATGLGANVLTF | TGTGCCAGCAGCGCGACAGGGCTTGGGGCCAACGTCCTGACTTTC
TRBJ1-2 | NA | TRBV19 | few | CASSIPGHIANYGYTF | TGTGCCAGTAGTATCCCGGGACATATTGCTAACTATGGCTACACCTTC
TRBJ1-5 | NA | TRBV30 | NA | CAWSYVGSGPQHF | TGTGCCTGGAGTTACGTGGGATCGGGGCCCCAGCATTTT
TRBJ1-2 | NA | TRBV11-2 | few | CASSLVVGDYGYTF | TGTGCCAGCAGCTTAGTGGTGGGCGACTATGGCTACACCTTC
TRBJ2-7 | TRBD1 | TRBV19 | NA | CASRKTGVDYEQYF | TGTGCCAGTAGGAAGACAGGGGTCGACTACGAGCAGTACTTC
TRBJ1-1 | NA | TRBV7-9 | NA | CASSLIPGPTEAFF | TGTGCCAGCAGCTTAATTCCAGGGCCCACTGAAGCTTTCTTT
TRBJ1-4 | NA | TRBV11-2 | NA | CASSPPFEKLFF | TGTGCCAGCAGCCCCCCGTTTGAAAAACTGTTTTTT
TRBJ1-5 | NA | TRBV27 | NA | CASSPSDQPQHF | TGTGCCAGCAGTCCCTCTGATCAGCCCCAGCATTTT
TRBJ2-5 | TRBD2 | TRBV12-5 | NA | CASGLYPEYSGGGMTQYF | TGTGCTAGTGGTTTGTACCCAGAATATAGCGGGGGTGGCATGACCCAGTACTTC
TRBJ2-7 | NA | TRBV5-6 | NA | CASSLVGLTDYEQYF | TGTGCCAGCAGCTTGGTAGGGTTGACTGACTACGAGCAGTACTTC
TRBJ1-5 | NA | TRBV6-2/TRBV6-3 | NA | CASSYLTAGEPQHF | TGTGCCAGCAGTTACTTGACGGCGGGGGAGCCCCAGCATTTT
TRBJ1-1 | NA | TRBV19 | NA | CASRSQSLYTEAFF | TGTGCCAGTAGATCACAGAGCCTATACACTGAAGCTTTCTTT
TRBJ2-5 | NA | TRBV5-5 | NA | CASSFGLGTFQETQYF | TGTGCCAGCAGTTTTGGATTAGGGACATTCCAAGAGACCCAGTACTTC
TRBJ2-7 | TRBD1 | TRBV3-1/TRBV3-2 | NA | CASSQDGQAYEQYF | TGTGCCAGCAGCCAAGACGGACAGGCCTACGAGCAGTACTTC
TRBJ1-2 | NA | TRBV3-1/TRBV3-2 | NA | CASSQGGGTKDYGYTF | TGTGCCAGCAGCCAAGGGGGGGGTACAAAGGACTATGGCTACACCTTC
TRBJ2-7 | TRBD2 | TRBV4-1 | NA | CASSQDQGSGGAEQYF | TGCGCCAGCAGCCAAGATCAGGGTAGCGGGGGGGCCGAGCAGTACTTC
TRBJ1-5 | TRBD1 | TRBV27 | NA | CASSGTVSNQPQHF | TGTGCCAGCAGCGGGACAGTTAGCAATCAGCCCCAGCATTTT
TRBJ1-2 | NA | TRBV9 | few | CASSVEDTYFPYGYTF | TGTGCCAGCAGCGTAGAGGATACGTACTTCCCCTATGGCTACACCTTC
TRBJ1-6 | TRBD1 | TRBV2 | NA | CASSTGDWSPLHF | TGTGCCAGCAGTACAGGGGATTGGTCACCCCTCCACTTT
TRBJ2-7 | TRBD1 | TRBV6-5 | NA | CASSYSDRGRYEQYF | TGTGCCAGCAGTTACTCGGACAGGGGGCGGTACGAGCAGTACTTC
TRBJ2-3 | NA | TRBV19 | NA | CASRGWSGDSHFTDTQYF | TGTGCCAGTAGAGGGTGGTCGGGCGACAGTCATTTCACAGATACGCAGTATTTT
TRBJ2-5 | NA | TRBV13 | NA | CASSFRSGQQETQYF | TGTGCCAGCAGCTTCCGTTCCGGACAGCAAGAGACCCAGTACTTC
TRBJ1-1 | NA | TRBV3-1/TRBV3-2 | NA | CASSQDHPNTEAFF | TGTGCCAGCAGCCAAGATCATCCGAACACTGAAGCTTTCTTT
TRBJ1-1 | NA | TRBV12-5 | NA | CASALENTEAFF | TGTGCTAGTGCCCTTGAGAACACTGAAGCTTTCTTT
TRBJ1-1 | NA | TRBV7-6 | NA | CASSLNQGGPSPEAFF | TGTGCCAGCAGCTTAAACCAGGGAGGTCCTAGTCCTGAAGCTTTCTTT
TRBJ2-6 | NA | TRBV5-4 | NA | CASGGSGANVLTF | TGTGCCAGCGGTGGATCTGGGGCCAACGTCCTGACTTTC
TRBJ2-1 | NA | TRBV9 | NA | CASSPTTYEQFF | TGTGCCAGCAGCCCCACCACCTATGAGCAGTTCTTC
TRBJ2-7 | NA | TRBV6-5 | NA | CASRPQGWAYEQYF | TGTGCCAGCAGACCCCAGGGGTGGGCCTACGAGCAGTACTTC